The entry below describes one T cell receptor beta chain. The data were obtained in a study of blood T cell repertoires in COVID-19. The length of the CDR3 is 17 residues. V lost 1 base, J lost 0 bases, and 4 bases stayed unmatched. From germline, CDR1 is SNHLY and CDR2 FYNNEI. Per the original data handling: Reference gene primer amplification yielded estimated nucleated cell counts. The assay was immunoSEQ multiplex PCR, and TCRdb's table has in-frame clones only and misses some. The DNA gave D and trimming, while V, J and clone size come from that table. The table lists hundreds of thousands of clones, about 83% of them singletons.

Specimen: peripheral blood. The chain is built from TRBV2 and TRBJ1-4; TRBD1 agrees at 8 bases. The source is a man older than 75 with acute or convalescent COVID-19. The CDR3 spells CASSEVGQVSTNEKLFF. The CDR3 DNA sequence: TGTGCCAGCAGTGAAGTGGGACAGGTGTCAACTAATGAAAAACTGTTTTTT. The full variable domain, its missing parts supplied by reference TRBV2 and TRBJ1-4, is EPEVTQTPSHQVTQMGQEVILRCVPISNHLYFYWYRQILGQKVEFLVSFYNNEISEKSEIFDDQFSVERPDGSNFTLKIRSTKLEDSAMYFCASSEVGQVSTNEKLFFGSGTQLSVL.